This T cell receptor beta chain derives from a study of blood T cell repertoires in COVID-19. Background on the study: The samples span acute and convalescent COVID-19 from the United States, Italy and Spain. T cells, B-cell-depleted T cells, or PBMCs supplied cDNA or gDNA.

The study assigned cohorts using participant-reported clinical history. Original processing notes: Reference gene primer amplification gave nucleated cell count estimates. Assay: immunoSEQ multiplex PCR; the TCRdb copy retains only in-frame clones and omits some. V and J calls and clone size are copied from that table; D and trimming were computed from the DNA. The data contain some 400,000 clones, roughly 92% of them singletons. The germline V gene encodes CDR1 LGHDT and CDR2 YNNKEL (reference sequence). The V end was cut by 0 bases, the J end by 4 bases, with 13 bases between. The CDR3 is made up of 15 amino acids.

Sequencing was done on a sample of PBMCs or T cells enriched from blood (not recorded which). The origin of this receptor is a woman in her thirties or forties who had been exposed to COVID-19. V gene TRBV3-1 (or the pseudogene TRBV3-2) combines with J gene TRBJ2-7; possible D gene TRBD2, 6 bases. CDR3 loop: CASSQDPLATYEQYF. In DNA form, the CDR3 reads TGTGCCAGCAGCCAAGATCCTCTAGCGACTTACGAGCAGTACTTC.